This TCR beta chain was sequenced in a study of cytomegalovirus exposure and HLA in healthy donors. About the research overall: Counted in an early data release were roughly 87 million unique TCRs from HLA-typed donors.

Germline V lookup: CDR1 MRHNA, CDR2 SNTAGT. Trimming removed 6 bases from V and 11 bases from J; junction bases left unmatched: 9. This CDR3 is built from 13 residues. The primer mix had 60 Vbeta and 13 Jbeta primers. Clones were read by immunoSEQ multiplex PCR, and TCRdb kept only the in-frame ones, dropping some. Across 150,000 or so clones, the top ten clones capture over 1% of the sample. This receptor was taken from an older woman in good health and CMV-seronegative. The gene calls are TRBV6-4 and TRBJ2-5, with 10 bases identical to TRBD2. Specimen: PBMCs. The CDR3 bases are TGTGCCAGCAGCCCTAGCGGGAGAGGAGAGCAGTACTTC. Protein sequence: CASSPSGRGEQYF.